Below are 10 T cell receptor beta chains sequenced from a single sample in a study of Ad26.COV2.S vaccination and SARS-CoV-2 variants. The treatment denotes: 15 to 20 received Ad26.COV2.S at low or high dose, single or two shots; five or six received placebo; per-sample allocation not given. It was on day 63 after the first vaccine or placebo injection that samples were taken. The protocol was immunoSEQ multiplex PCR, while the TCRdb copy is restricted to in-frame clones and leaves out a portion. The data hold 410,000 or so clones, with approximately 92% observed a single time. The source was peripheral blood, collected in a trial of Ad26.COV2.S vaccine versus placebo. These receptors came from a person between 18 and 60 years old who received the Ad26.COV2.S COVID-19 vaccine or a placebo.

The chain combines TRBV24-1 with TRBJ1-5; 8 nucleotides match TRBD1. Unmatched junction bases numbered 5, after V lost 6 bases and J lost 5 bases. Germline lookup yields CDR1 KGHDR and CDR2 SFDVKD. CDR3 length equals 14 residues. The DNA for the CDR3 is TGTGCCACCAGTACGGACAGGGTGGATCAGCCCCAGCATTTT. It codes for CATSTDRVDQPQHF.

This rearrangement joins TRBV6-5 to TRBJ1-1, with a possible D match to TRBD1 (6 bases). The CDR3 contains 14 residues. Germline CDR1 reads MNHEY; CDR2 reads SVGAGI. V gave up 6 bases and J gave up 0 bases, with 11 bases separating them. CDR3 DNA sequence: TGTGCCAGCAGAATGGACAGAATGAACACTGAAGCTTTCTTT. It is translated as CASRMDRMNTEAFF.

This sequence joins TRBV7-7 and TRBJ2-1; 14 bases fit TRBD2. V lost 4 bases to trimming and J lost 7 bases; unmatched junction nucleotides: 9. Per germline, CDR1 SSHAT and CDR2 FNYEAQ (reference sequence). The CDR3 has 17 residues. The CDR3 DNA sequence: TGTGCCAGCAGCTCTGGACTAGCGGGGGGCCCGGCTAATGAGCAGTTCTTC. The encoded protein is CASSSGLAGGPANEQFF.

The chain has TRBV7-9 and TRBJ2-5, with D perhaps matching TRBD2 (6 bases). Trimming took off 3 bases at V and 2 bases at J, with 10 bases between the two ends. Germline lookup yields CDR1 SEHNR and CDR2 FQNEAQ (reference sequence). The CDR3 is made up of 14 amino acids. CDR3 protein: CASSLRDLQETQYF. CDR3 nucleotides: TGTGCCAGCAGCTTGCGGGACTTACAAGAGACCCAGTACTTC.

The rearrangement uses TRBV7-2 and TRBJ1-2; tentatively, D is TRBD1 (5 bases). Per the germline V gene, CDR1 is SGHTA and CDR2 is FQGNSA. Trimming stripped 2 bases from V and 4 bases from J, with 17 bases between. This CDR3 is 16 amino acids long. CDR3 nucleotide sequence: TGTGCCAGCAGCTTATCTCCTGGAGCGGGACGCTATGGCTACACCTTC. Its translation is CASSLSPGAGRYGYTF.

V is TRBV19 and J is TRBJ2-2; 7 bases match TRBD1. Germline CDR1 reads LNHDA; CDR2 reads SQIVND (reference sequence). V was pared by 7 bases and J by 4 bases, with 6 bases of the junction left unmatched. The length of the CDR3 is 14 residues. CDR3 sequence (DNA): TGTGCCAGTACCGGGACAGTCTTCACCGGGGAGCTGTTTTTT. This translates into CASTGTVFTGELFF.

J is TRBJ2-5 and V is TRBV5-1; D is unclear. CDR1 SGHRS and CDR2 YFSETQ come from the germline V gene. CDR3 length equals 14 residues. V lost 1 base and J 4 bases, leaving 11 bases between the germline ends. For the CDR3, the DNA is TGCGCCAGCAGCTTGAGACCCGATGGAGAGACCCAGTACTTC. This codes for CASSLRPDGETQYF.

This clone was seen more than once but under ten times. The CDR3 loop reads CASSPGSPNSPLHF. The CDR3 DNA reads TGTGCCAGCAGCCCCGGGAGCCCTAATTCACCCCTCCACTTT. The gene calls are TRBV27 and TRBJ1-6, with D unresolved. V was trimmed by 6 bases and J by 6 bases, leaving 12 bases between them. The CDR3 runs 14 residues. Looked up from germline, CDR1 is MNHEY and CDR2 is SMNVEV (reference sequence).

The chain couples TRBV30 to TRBJ2-7, with 10 positions matching TRBD1. CDR3 length: 14 residues. Per the germline V gene, CDR1 is GTSNPN and CDR2 is SVGIG (reference sequence). Trimming removed 0 bases from V and 2 bases from J; junction bases left unmatched: 1. For the CDR3, the DNA is TGTGCCTGGAGTGTAGGGACAGGGGCCTACGAGCAGTACTTC. This encodes CAWSVGTGAYEQYF.

This clone was recorded a few times. This chain links TRBV7-9 with TRBJ1-3; 9 positions match TRBD1. Germline-derived CDR1 and CDR2 are SEHNR and FQNEAQ (reference sequence). The junction had 3 bases not matched to a gene; V was cut back by 6 bases and J by 3 bases. The CDR3 length is 14 residues. As DNA, the CDR3 is TGTGCCAGCAGTAGACAGGGGGTTGGAAACACCATATATTTT. Residues: CASSRQGVGNTIYF.